This note documents a single T cell receptor beta chain sequence. Trimming stripped 3 bases from V and 9 bases from J, with 23 bases between. This CDR3 spans 16 amino acids. The germline V gene encodes CDR1 LGHDT and CDR2 YNNKEL (reference sequence). RNA was extracted with the RNeasy kit, and a quantity of about 0.5 to 1 ug was reverse transcribed using random hexamers. TCRdb reprocessed the immunoSEQ multiplex PCR reads via MiXCR and lists one record per CDR3 protein. The sample consists of 170,000 or so distinct CDR3 sequences, around 94% of them appearing once. The source of the sample is a study of CD8 T cells in Susac syndrome.

The TCR was taken from a human donor with Susac syndrome. Sequencing was done on a sample of CD4+ T cells from PBMCs. The rearrangement uses TRBV3-1 and TRBJ1-2; D may be TRBD1 (5 bases). CDR3 region: CASSQGTKRGSPRYTF. The CDR3, as DNA: TGTGCCAGCAGCCAGGGGACGAAGCGGGGCTCTCCCCGCTACACCTTC.